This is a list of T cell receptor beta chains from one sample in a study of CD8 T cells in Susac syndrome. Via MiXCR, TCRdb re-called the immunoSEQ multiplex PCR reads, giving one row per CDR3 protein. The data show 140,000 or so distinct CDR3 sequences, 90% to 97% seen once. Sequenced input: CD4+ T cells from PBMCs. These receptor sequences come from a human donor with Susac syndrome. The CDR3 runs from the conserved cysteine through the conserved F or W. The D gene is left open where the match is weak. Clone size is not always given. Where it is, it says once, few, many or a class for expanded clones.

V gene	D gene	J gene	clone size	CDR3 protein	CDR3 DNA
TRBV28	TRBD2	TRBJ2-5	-	CASRLAGETQYF	TGTGCCAGTAGACTAGCGGGAGAGACCCAGTACTTC
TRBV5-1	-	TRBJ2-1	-	CASSLAPRVNEQFF	TGCGCCAGCAGCTTGGCCCCCCGAGTCAATGAGCAGTTCTTC
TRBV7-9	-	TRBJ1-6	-	CASSQSSGVRITLHF	TGTGCCAGCAGCCAATCCTCAGGGGTCAGGATAACCCTCCACTTT
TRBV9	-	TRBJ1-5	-	CASSVGPNNQPQHF	TGTGCCAGCAGCGTAGGGCCCAACAATCAGCCCCAGCATTTT
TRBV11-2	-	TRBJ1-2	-	CASSLGGPPYGYTF	TGTGCCAGCAGCTTAGGGGGACCCCCGTATGGCTACACCTTC
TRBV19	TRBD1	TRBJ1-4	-	CASTNHRGQPEKLFF	TGTGCCAGTACCAATCATCGGGGACAGCCGGAAAAACTGTTTTTT
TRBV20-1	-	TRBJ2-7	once	CSASRGTAGEQYF	TGCAGTGCTAGTAGGGGGACTGCGGGGGAGCAGTACTTC
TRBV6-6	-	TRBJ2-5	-	CASSYLTAETQYF	TGTGCCAGCAGTTATCTTACAGCAGAGACCCAGTACTTC
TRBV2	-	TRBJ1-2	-	CASSEEGVRGYTF	TGTGCCAGCAGTGAAGAGGGGGTGAGGGGCTACACCTTC
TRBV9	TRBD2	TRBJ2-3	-	CASSVGGVSGEHTQYF	TGTGCCAGCAGCGTAGGAGGGGTTAGCGGGGAGCATACGCAGTATTTT
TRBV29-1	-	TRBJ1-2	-	CSVGPVITDSIGYTF	TGCAGCGTTGGCCCGGTAATAACGGACTCAATCGGCTACACCTTC
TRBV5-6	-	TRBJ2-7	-	CASSLRAGTGEQYF	TGTGCCAGCAGCTTAAGGGCAGGGACGGGCGAGCAGTACTTC
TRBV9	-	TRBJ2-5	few	CASSALDRDDDF	TGTGCCAGCAGCGCCTTGGATCGTGACGACGACTTC
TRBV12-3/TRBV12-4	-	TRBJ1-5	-	CASSLVAQGGNQPQHF	TGTGCCAGCAGTTTAGTGGCCCAGGGTGGCAATCAGCCCCAGCATTTT
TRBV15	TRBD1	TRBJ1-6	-	CATSSRQGVNSPLHF	TGTGCCACCAGCAGCAGACAGGGGGTTAATTCACCCCTCCACTTT
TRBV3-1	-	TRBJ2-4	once	CASSQGTTQNIQYF	TGTGCCAGCAGCCAAGGGACTACCCAAAACATTCAGTACTTC
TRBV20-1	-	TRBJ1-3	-	CSAGPRSSGNTIYF	TGCAGTGCTGGACCGAGGAGCTCTGGAAACACCATATATTTT
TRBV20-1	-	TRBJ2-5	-	CSARDSVRVWETQYF	TGCAGTGCTAGAGATTCCGTGAGAGTCTGGGAGACCCAGTACTTC
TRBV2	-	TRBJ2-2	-	CASRDSNTGELFF	TGTGCCAGCCGGGACTCTAACACCGGGGAGCTGTTTTTT
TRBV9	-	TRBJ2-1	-	CASRRGGKNSTCNEQFF	TGTGCCAGCAGGAGGGGAGGAAAGAACTCCACCTGCAATGAGCAGTTCTTC
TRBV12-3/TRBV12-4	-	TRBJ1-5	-	CASSKQGHQPQHF	TGTGCCAGCAGTAAACAGGGACATCAGCCCCAGCATTTT
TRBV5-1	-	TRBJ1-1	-	CASSPRDGMNTEAFF	TGCGCCAGCAGCCCCCGGGACGGCATGAACACTGAAGCTTTCTTT
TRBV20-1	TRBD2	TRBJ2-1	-	CSASNPTSGSYNEQFF	TGCAGTGCTAGTAACCCGACTAGCGGCTCCTACAATGAGCAGTTCTTC
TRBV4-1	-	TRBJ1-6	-	CASSPLGVSPLHF	TGCGCCAGCAGCCCCTTGGGGGTATCACCCCTCCACTTT
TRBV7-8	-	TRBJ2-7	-	CASSTWPYEQYF	TGTGCCAGCAGCACTTGGCCCTACGAGCAGTACTTC
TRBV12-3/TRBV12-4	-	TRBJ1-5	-	CASSLGQGGQPQHF	TGTGCCAGCAGTTTAGGGCAGGGAGGACAGCCCCAGCATTTT
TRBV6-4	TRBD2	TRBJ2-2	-	CASSDGAGAGELFF	TGTGCCAGCAGTGACGGAGCGGGAGCCGGGGAGCTGTTTTTT
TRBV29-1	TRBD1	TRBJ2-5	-	CSVSTGSPQETQYF	TGCAGCGTTTCGACAGGGTCCCCTCAAGAGACCCAGTACTTC
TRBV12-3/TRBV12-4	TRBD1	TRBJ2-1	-	CASRYRGILRNEQFF	TGTGCCAGCAGGTACAGGGGGATCTTGAGGAATGAGCAGTTCTTC
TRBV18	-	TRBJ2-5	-	CASSLAGLYQETQYF	TGTGCCAGCTCACTAGCAGGATTGTACCAAGAGACCCAGTACTTC
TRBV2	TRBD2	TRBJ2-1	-	CASRETSGGADEQFF	TGTGCCAGCAGAGAGACTAGCGGGGGGGCCGATGAGCAGTTCTTC
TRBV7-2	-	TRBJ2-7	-	CASGNRGSYEQYF	TGTGCCAGCGGGAACAGAGGGTCCTACGAGCAGTACTTC
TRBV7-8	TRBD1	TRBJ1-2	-	CASSLFGSRTGGAYRGYTF	TGTGCCAGCAGCTTATTCGGGAGCCGGACAGGGGGCGCCTACCGTGGCTACACCTTC
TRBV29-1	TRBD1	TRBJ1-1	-	CSVGYRGSRGSTEAFF	TGCAGCGTTGGCTACAGGGGGTCTCGGGGGAGTACTGAAGCTTTCTTT
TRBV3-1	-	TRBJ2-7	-	CASSQARGDEQYF	TGTGCCAGCAGCCAAGCTCGCGGAGATGAGCAGTACTTC
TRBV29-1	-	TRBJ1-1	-	CSVAWGRANTEAFF	TGCAGCGTTGCATGGGGGAGGGCGAACACTGAAGCTTTCTTT
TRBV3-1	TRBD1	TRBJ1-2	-	CASSQHAGTGENYGYTF	TGTGCCAGCAGCCAACACGCCGGGACAGGGGAGAACTATGGCTACACCTTC
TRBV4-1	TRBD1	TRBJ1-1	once	CASSPRDRENTEAFF	TGCGCCAGCAGCCCCCGGGACAGGGAGAACACTGAAGCTTTCTTT
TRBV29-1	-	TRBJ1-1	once	CSVDPGEAFF	TGCAGCGTTGATCCGGGTGAAGCTTTCTTT
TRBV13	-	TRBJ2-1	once	CASSFGHRYNEQFF	TGTGCCAGCAGCTTCGGGCACAGATACAATGAGCAGTTCTTC
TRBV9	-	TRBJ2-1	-	CASSVDPGQIYNEQFF	TGTGCCAGCAGCGTAGACCCCGGGCAGATCTACAATGAGCAGTTCTTC